This T cell receptor beta chain was obtained from a study of shared clonotypes between healthy human individuals. Study observations and caveats: Blood was the sole source, and tissue repertoires probably differ.

All donors were healthy HIV-negative adults lacking recent acute infections or vaccinations. Caucasian adults residing in Nashville, Tennessee made up all the donors. This clone has only one observation. Its antigen is not known. The J segment lost 6 bases and the V segment lost 6 bases, leaving 9 bases of the junction unmatched. CDR1 and CDR2 (germline): LNHNV, YYDKDF (reference sequence). This CDR3 has 14 amino acids. The unsorted PBMC replicate PCRs were performed with around 310 ng DNA, roughly 30,000 T cell genomes. Sequenced by immunoSEQ multiplex PCR; TCRdb stores in-frame clones only, minus some. The data contain approximately 500,000 clones, approximately 79% of them singletons.

The sequenced material came from PBMCs. The sequence came from a woman between 40 and 55 years old in good health. Some clones in this sample may be carry-over from other donors' samples. The chain joins TRBV15 to TRBJ2-3, with 7 bases matching TRBD2. CDR3 in DNA: TGTGCCACCAGTCTGGGGGGGGATACGGATACGCAGTATTTT. It yields the protein CATSLGGDTDTQYF.